This T cell receptor (beta chain) is drawn from a study of blood T cell repertoires in COVID-19. About the study: COVID-19 samples collected from the United States, Italy and Spain covered acute and convalescent phases.

In the original processing: Estimation of nucleated cell counts relied on the amplification of reference gene primers. Profiled with immunoSEQ multiplex PCR; TCRdb holds only in-frame clones, not every one. V and J calls and clone size follow that table, whereas D and trimming were derived from the DNA. The sample lists roughly 440,000 clones, about 91% seen once, with roughly 12% in the top ten. This clone appeared a single time. The V and J ends lost 4 bases and 3 bases, in that order; junction bases with no gene match: 5. Germline V CDR1 and CDR2: LNHDA, SQIVND (reference sequence). This CDR3 region has 16 residues.

The clonotype was recovered from a woman aged 50 to 60 with COVID-19, enrolled during active disease. The sequencing sample was made of peripheral blood. The chain uses TRBV19 and TRBJ2-1; 11 bases are a match to TRBD1. The CDR3 DNA sequence: TGTGCCAGTAGTAGTCCCGGGACAGGGGGCTACAATGAGCAGTTCTTC. It codes for CASSSPGTGGYNEQFF.